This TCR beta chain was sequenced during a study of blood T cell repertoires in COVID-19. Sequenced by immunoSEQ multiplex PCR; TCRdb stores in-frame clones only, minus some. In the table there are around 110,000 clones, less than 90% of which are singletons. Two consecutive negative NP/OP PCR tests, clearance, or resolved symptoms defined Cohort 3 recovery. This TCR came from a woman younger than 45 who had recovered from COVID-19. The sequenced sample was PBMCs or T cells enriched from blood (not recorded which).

The CDR3: CASSLDGRGADTQYF. The CDR3, as DNA: TGTGCCAGCAGCTTAGATGGGAGGGGGGCAGATACGCAGTATTTT. V is TRBV7-2 and J is TRBJ2-3; possibly TRBD2 for D (7 bases). V lost 1 base to trimming and J lost 4 bases, with 12 bases between them. Germline V gene sequence: CDR1 SGHTA, CDR2 FQGNSA. The CDR3 covers 15 residues.